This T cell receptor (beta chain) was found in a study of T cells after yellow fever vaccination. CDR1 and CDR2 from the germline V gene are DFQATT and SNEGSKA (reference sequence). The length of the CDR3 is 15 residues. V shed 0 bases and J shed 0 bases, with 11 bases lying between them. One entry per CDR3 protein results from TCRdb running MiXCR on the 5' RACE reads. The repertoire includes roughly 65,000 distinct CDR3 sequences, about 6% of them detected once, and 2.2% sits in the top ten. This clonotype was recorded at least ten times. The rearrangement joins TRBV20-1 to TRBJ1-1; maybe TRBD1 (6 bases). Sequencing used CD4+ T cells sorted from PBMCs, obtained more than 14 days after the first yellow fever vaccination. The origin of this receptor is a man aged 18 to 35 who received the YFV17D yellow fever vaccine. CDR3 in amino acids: CSAREMDRMNTEAFF. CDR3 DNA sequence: TGCAGTGCTAGAGAAATGGACAGAATGAACACTGAAGCTTTCTTT.